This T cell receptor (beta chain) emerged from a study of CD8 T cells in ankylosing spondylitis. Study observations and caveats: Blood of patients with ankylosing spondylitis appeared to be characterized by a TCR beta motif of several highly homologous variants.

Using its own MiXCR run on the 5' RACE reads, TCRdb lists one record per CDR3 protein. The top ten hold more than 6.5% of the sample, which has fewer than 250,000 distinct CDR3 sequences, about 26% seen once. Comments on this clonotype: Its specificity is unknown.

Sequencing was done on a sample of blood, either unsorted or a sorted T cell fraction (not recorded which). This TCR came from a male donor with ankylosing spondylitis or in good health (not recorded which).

The CDR3 loop is CSANREMNTEAFF. The CDR3 coding sequence is TGCAGTGCTAACAGGGAGATGAACACTGAAGCTTTCTTT. The chain is built from TRBV20-1 and TRBJ1-1; a possible D gene is TRBD1 (6 bases). The germline CDR1 and CDR2 sequences are DFQATT and SNEGSKA (reference sequence). V lost 4 bases to trimming and J lost 0 bases, with 9 bases between them. CDR3 length: 13 amino acids.